This paragraph covers one T cell receptor (beta chain) sequence. Original methodology: Counts of nucleated cells, estimated from reference gene primer amplification, were obtained. Produced via immunoSEQ multiplex PCR; TCRdb's table is partial and in-frame only. That table is the source of V, J and clone size, and D and trimming were worked out from the DNA. The sample has 15,000 to 20,000 clones, about 91% seen once. This specimen belongs to a study of blood T cell repertoires in COVID-19. Study background: From the United States, Italy and Spain came samples of acute and convalescent COVID-19. The cDNA or gDNA used as material had been derived from T cells, B-cell-depleted T cells, or PBMCs.

Germline lookup yields CDR1 SEHNR and CDR2 FQNEAQ (reference sequence). This CDR3 has 13 residues. V lost 5 bases to trimming and J lost 5 bases, with 12 bases between them. Sequencing input: peripheral blood. The chain links TRBV7-9 to TRBJ1-1, with unresolved D. The origin of this receptor is a human donor in a cohort sampled during active COVID-19. CDR3 protein: CASSPLRNTEAFF. CDR3 nucleotide sequence: TGTGCCAGCAGCCCTCTCCGTAATACTGAAGCTTTCTTT.